The sample holds many counts of the clone carrying this T cell receptor (beta chain). In TCRdb, the RT-PCR reads were re-called with MiXCR into one record per CDR3 protein. This repertoire shows hundreds of thousands of distinct CDR3 sequences, 11% to 15% found once; its top ten account for roughly 3.9%. V was clipped by 7 bases and J by 4 bases; unmatched bases: 7. Germline V gene sequence: CDR1 SGHRS, CDR2 YFSETQ. CDR3 length: 14 amino acids. The V call is TRBV5-1, the J call TRBJ2-1, with 8 nucleotides matching TRBD2. This sequence originates from a female donor in good health, serving as a healthy control. The sequenced material came from memory CD4+ T cells from blood. The CDR3 is CASQTSGYYNEQFF. The DNA for the CDR3 is TGCGCCAGCCAAACTAGCGGCTATTACAATGAGCAGTTCTTC.